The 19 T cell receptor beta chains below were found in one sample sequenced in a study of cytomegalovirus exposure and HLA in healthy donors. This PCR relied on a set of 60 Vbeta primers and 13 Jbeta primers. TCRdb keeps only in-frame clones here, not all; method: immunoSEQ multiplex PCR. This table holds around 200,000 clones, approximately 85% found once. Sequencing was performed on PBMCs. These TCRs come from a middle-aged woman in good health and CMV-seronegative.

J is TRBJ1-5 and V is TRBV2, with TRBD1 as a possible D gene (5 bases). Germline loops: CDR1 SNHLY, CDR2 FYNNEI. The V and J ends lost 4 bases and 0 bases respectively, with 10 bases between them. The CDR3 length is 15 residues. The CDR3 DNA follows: TGTGCCAGCAGTGCGGGACTTTATAGCAATCAGCCCCAGCATTTT. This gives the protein CASSAGLYSNQPQHF.

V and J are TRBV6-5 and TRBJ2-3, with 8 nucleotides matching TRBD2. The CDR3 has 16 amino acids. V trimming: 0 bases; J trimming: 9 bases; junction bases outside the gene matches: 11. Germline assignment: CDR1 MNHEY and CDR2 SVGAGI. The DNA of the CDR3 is TGTGCCAGCAGTTACTCGACCCCGGGGGGGAGAGAGACGCAGTATTTT. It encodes CASSYSTPGGRETQYF.

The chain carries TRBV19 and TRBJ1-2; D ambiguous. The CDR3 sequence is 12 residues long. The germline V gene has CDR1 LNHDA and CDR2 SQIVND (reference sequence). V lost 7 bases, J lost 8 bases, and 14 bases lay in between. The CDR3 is CASTPGHSGYTF. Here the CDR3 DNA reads TGTGCCAGTACCCCCGGTCATTCGGGCTACACCTTC.

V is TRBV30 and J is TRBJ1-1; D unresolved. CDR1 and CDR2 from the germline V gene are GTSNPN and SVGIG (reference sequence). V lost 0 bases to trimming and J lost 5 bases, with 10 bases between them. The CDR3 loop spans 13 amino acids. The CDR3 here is CAWSVDGDTEAFF. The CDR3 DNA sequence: TGTGCCTGGAGTGTTGACGGGGATACTGAAGCTTTCTTT.

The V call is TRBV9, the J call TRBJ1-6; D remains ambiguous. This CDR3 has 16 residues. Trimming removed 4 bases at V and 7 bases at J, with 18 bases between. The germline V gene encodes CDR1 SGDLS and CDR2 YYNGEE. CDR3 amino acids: CASSPSSGVRNSPLHF. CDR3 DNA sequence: TGTGCCAGCAGCCCCAGTTCCGGGGTCAGGAATTCACCCCTCCACTTT.

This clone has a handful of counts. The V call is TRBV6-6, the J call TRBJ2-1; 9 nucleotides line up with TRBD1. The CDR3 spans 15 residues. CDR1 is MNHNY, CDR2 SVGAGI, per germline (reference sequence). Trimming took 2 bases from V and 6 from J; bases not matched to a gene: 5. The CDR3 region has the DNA TGTGCCAGCAGTTACGAGGGACAGGGAAGCAATGAGCAGTTCTTC. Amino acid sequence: CASSYEGQGSNEQFF.

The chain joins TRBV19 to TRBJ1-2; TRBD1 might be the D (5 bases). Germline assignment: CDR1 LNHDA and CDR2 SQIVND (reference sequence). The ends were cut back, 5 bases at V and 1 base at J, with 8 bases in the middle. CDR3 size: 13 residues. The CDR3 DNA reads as TGTGCCAGTAGTCTTCAGGGTAACTATGGCTACACCTTC. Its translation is CASSLQGNYGYTF.

The CDR3 reads CASSRPQETQYF. DNA for the CDR3: TGCGCCAGCAGCCGGCCCCAAGAGACCCAGTACTTC. The rearrangement links TRBV4-1 to TRBJ2-5; the D is unclear. V was clipped by 4 bases and J by 1 base, with 4 bases between them. The CDR3 spans 12 residues. CDR1 MGHRA and CDR2 YSYEKL come from the germline V gene.

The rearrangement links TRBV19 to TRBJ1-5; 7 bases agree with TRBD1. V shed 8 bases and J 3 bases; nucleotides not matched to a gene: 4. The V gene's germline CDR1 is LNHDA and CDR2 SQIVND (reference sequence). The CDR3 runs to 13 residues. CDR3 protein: CASSGQFNQPQHF. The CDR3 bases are TGTGCCAGTTCGGGACAGTTCAATCAGCCCCAGCATTTT.

As DNA, the CDR3 is TGTGCCAGCAGTGACGGGATCGGGTTCGACGAGCAGTACTTC. Amino acid sequence: CASSDGIGFDEQYF. The chain recombines TRBV6-5 with TRBJ2-7, with D perhaps matching TRBD2 (5 bases). CDR3 length: 14 residues. Trimming left V 5 bases short and J 5 bases short, with 16 bases between. CDR1 and CDR2 (germline): MNHEY, SVGAGI.

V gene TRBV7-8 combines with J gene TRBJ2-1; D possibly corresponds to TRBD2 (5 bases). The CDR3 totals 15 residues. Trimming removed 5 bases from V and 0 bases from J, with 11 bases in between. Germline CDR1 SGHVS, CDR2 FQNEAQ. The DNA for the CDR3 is TGTGCCAGCAGCCAACTCGAGGGCTCCTACAATGAGCAGTTCTTC. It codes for CASSQLEGSYNEQFF.

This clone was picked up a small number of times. The CDR3 bases are TGCGCCAGCAGCCAAGTGGGGGCTCACTGGCAGGGCGGGGAGCTGTTTTTT. Translation: CASSQVGAHWQGGELFF. This rearrangement joins TRBV4-1 to TRBJ2-2; a possible D gene is TRBD1 (6 bases). Between the trimmed V and J ends, which lost 1 base and 7 bases, there was a span of 19 bases. This CDR3 spans 17 amino acids. Germline CDR1 and CDR2: MGHRA and YSYEKL.

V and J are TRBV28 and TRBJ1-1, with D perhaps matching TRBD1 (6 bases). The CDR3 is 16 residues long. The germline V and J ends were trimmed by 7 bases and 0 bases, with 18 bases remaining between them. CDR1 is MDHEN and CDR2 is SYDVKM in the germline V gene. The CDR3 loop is CASIRGGAYMNTEAFF. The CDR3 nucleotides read TGTGCCAGCATACGGGGGGGGGCCTACATGAACACTGAAGCTTTCTTT.

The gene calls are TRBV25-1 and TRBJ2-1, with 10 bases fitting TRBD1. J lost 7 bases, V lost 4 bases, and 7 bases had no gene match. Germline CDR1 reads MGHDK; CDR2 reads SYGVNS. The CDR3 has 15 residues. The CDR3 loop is CASSARDRGNNEQFF. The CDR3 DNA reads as TGTGCCAGCAGTGCCCGGGACAGGGGAAATAATGAGCAGTTCTTC.

CDR3 sequence: CATRGGGAWQPQHF. In nucleotides, the CDR3 is TGTGCCACCCGAGGCGGGGGCGCGTGGCAGCCCCAGCATTTT. The rearrangement uses TRBV27 and TRBJ1-5; D may be TRBD1 (6 bases). With 10 bases removed from V and 7 bases from J, the gap between germline ends came to 20 bases. The CDR3 has 14 amino acids. The germline V gene has CDR1 MNHEY and CDR2 SMNVEV (reference sequence).

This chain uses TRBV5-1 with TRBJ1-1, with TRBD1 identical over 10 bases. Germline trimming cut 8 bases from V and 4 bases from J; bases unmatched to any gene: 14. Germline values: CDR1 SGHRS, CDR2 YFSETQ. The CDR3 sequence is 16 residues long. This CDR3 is CARIKETGGCGTEAFF. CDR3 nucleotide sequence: TGCGCCAGGATAAAGGAGACAGGGGGCTGTGGCACTGAAGCTTTCTTT.

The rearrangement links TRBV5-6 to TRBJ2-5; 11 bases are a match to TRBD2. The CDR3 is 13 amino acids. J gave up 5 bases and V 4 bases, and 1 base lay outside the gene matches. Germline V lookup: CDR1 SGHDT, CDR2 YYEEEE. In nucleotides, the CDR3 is TGTGCCAGCAGCCCTAGCGGGGGGGAGACCCAGTACTTC. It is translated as CASSPSGGETQYF.

CDR3 region: CASSQLRSRGEKLFF. The CDR3 DNA reads as TGTGCCAGCAGCCAACTCCGGTCGCGGGGTGAAAAACTGTTTTTT. V gene TRBV6-5 combines with J gene TRBJ1-4; no definite D call. This CDR3 contains 15 residues. The germline CDR1 and CDR2 sequences are MNHEY and SVGAGI. Between the trimmed V and J ends, which lost 6 bases and 7 bases, there was a span of 18 bases.

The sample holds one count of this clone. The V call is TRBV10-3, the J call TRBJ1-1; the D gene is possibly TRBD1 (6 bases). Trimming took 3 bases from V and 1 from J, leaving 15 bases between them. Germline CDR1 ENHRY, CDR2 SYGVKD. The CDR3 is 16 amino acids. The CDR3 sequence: CAISDGSGQPNTEAFF. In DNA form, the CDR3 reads TGTGCCATCAGTGACGGCAGCGGACAGCCGAACACTGAAGCTTTCTTT.